A single sample gave rise to the 12 T cell receptor beta chains below, sequenced in a study of CD8 T cells in Susac syndrome. Random hexamers were used to reverse transcribe about 0.5 to 1 ug of RNA. TCRdb re-called the immunoSEQ multiplex PCR reads through MiXCR, storing one row per CDR3 protein. This sample yields under 150,000 distinct CDR3 sequences, of which 94% are seen a single time; approximately 0.3% belongs to the top ten. What was sequenced was CD8+ T cells from PBMCs. These receptor sequences come from a human donor in good health.

V and J are TRBV27 and TRBJ2-7; D is perhaps TRBD1 or TRBD2 (5 bases each). Deletions cut 3 bases from V and 6 bases from J, with 18 bases between. The CDR3 covers 15 residues. Germline V gives CDR1 MNHEY, CDR2 SMNVEV (reference sequence). This CDR3 is CASSLSGRLGIEQYF. The CDR3 DNA reads TGTGCCAGCAGTTTGTCGGGACGTCTAGGAATCGAGCAGTACTTC.

This clonotype occurred once. V usage is TRBV7-8 and J usage is TRBJ2-3; 8 nucleotides line up with TRBD2. J lost 4 bases, V lost 4 bases, and 19 bases had no gene match. The CDR3 is 19 amino acids. Germline CDR1 reads SGHVS; CDR2 reads FQNEAQ. The CDR3 is CASSSIGGIAGQQSDTQYF. DNA for the CDR3: TGTGCCAGCAGCTCCATAGGGGGAATAGCGGGACAACAGTCAGATACGCAGTATTTT.

This chain joins TRBV19 and TRBJ1-2, with D unclear. CDR1 and CDR2 (germline): LNHDA, SQIVND (reference sequence). The CDR3 runs to 11 residues. The V gene lost 7 bases and the J gene lost 6 bases, with 9 bases spanning the gap. In nucleotides, the CDR3 is TGTGCCAGTAAGGGATGGGATGGCTACACCTTC. Translating gives CASKGWDGYTF.

V usage is TRBV5-4 and J usage is TRBJ2-2, with TRBD2 identical over 12 bases. The CDR3 sequence is 17 residues long. Germline CDR1 is SGHNT and CDR2 is YYREEE (reference sequence). Trimming cost V 4 bases and J 6 bases; bases outside gene matches: 10. CDR3 sequence (DNA): TGTGCCAGCAGCGATCCTCTAGCGGGAGGGCCCCCCGGGGAGCTGTTTTTT. Translated, it gives CASSDPLAGGPPGELFF. Based on the CDR3 plus reference TRBV5-4 and TRBJ2-2, the full variable domain is ETGVTQSPTHLIKTRGQQVTLRCSSQSGHNTVSWYQQALGQGPQFIFQYYREEENGRGNFPPRFSGLQFPNYSSELNVNALELDDSALYLCASSDPLAGGPPGELFFGEGSRLTVL.

This chain connects TRBV6-5 to TRBJ1-4; 7 bases map to TRBD1. This CDR3 is 11 amino acids long. In germline, CDR1 is MNHEY, CDR2 SVGAGI. J was trimmed by 5 bases and V by 9 bases; bases with no gene match: 0. The CDR3 loop reads CARQGNEKLFF. CDR3 DNA: TGTGCCAGACAGGGGAATGAAAAACTGTTTTTT.

V is TRBV20-1 and J is TRBJ2-1; D gene unclear. The germline gives CDR1 DFQATT, CDR2 SNEGSKA (reference sequence). There are 11 residues in the CDR3. V was trimmed by 6 bases and J by 9 bases, leaving 12 bases between them. Written as DNA, the CDR3 is TGCAGTGCCCCTAAAGTGGGTGAGCAGTTCTTC. It encodes CSAPKVGEQFF.

The chain uses TRBV24-1 and TRBJ2-1, with D perhaps matching TRBD1 (5 bases). V was shortened by 9 bases and J by 4 bases, with 15 bases between the two germline ends. Germline CDR1 KGHDR, CDR2 SFDVKD. This CDR3 region has 14 residues. Here the CDR3 reads CATLGSRTYNEQFF. CDR3 coding DNA: TGTGCCACCCTGGGAAGTAGGACATACAATGAGCAGTTCTTC.

This chain joins TRBV4-2 and TRBJ2-7, with a weak D call TRBD2 (5 bases). Deletions cut 4 bases from V and 3 bases from J, with 13 bases between. CDR3 size: 14 residues. Germline CDR1 is LGHNA and CDR2 is YNFKEQ. The CDR3, as DNA: TGTGCCAGCAGCCCTCTTCCCGGGGACTACGAGCAGTACTTC. This gives the protein CASSPLPGDYEQYF.

The CDR3 reads CASSAGLAIADTQYF. CDR3 coding DNA: TGTGCCAGCAGTGCGGGACTAGCAATCGCAGATACGCAGTATTTT. The rearrangement links TRBV2 to TRBJ2-3, with 9 positions matching TRBD2. The CDR3 length is 15 residues. With 4 bases clipped from V and 4 bases from J, the junction kept 6 bases outside the gene matches. CDR1 is SNHLY, CDR2 FYNNEI, per germline.

This chain uses TRBV27 with TRBJ1-2; D uncertain. This CDR3 has 13 amino acids. Germline values: CDR1 MNHEY, CDR2 SMNVEV (reference sequence). The germline V and J ends were trimmed by 4 bases and 3 bases, with 9 bases remaining between them. The CDR3 sequence is CASSSGIYYGYTF. CDR3 DNA sequence: TGTGCCAGCAGTTCCGGGATTTACTATGGCTACACCTTC.

J is TRBJ2-1 and V is TRBV24-1; D might be TRBD1 (6 bases). The germline CDR1 and CDR2 sequences are KGHDR and SFDVKD. Between the trimmed V and J ends, which lost 8 bases and 4 bases, there was a span of 8 bases. This CDR3 contains 12 residues. This CDR3 is CATTDSYNEQFF. In DNA form, the CDR3 reads TGTGCCACCACGGACAGTTACAATGAGCAGTTCTTC.

V is TRBV20-1 and J is TRBJ2-7; 9 nucleotides agree with TRBD2. Germline trimming cut 1 base from V and 3 bases from J; bases unmatched to any gene: 4. This CDR3 has 14 residues. Per germline, CDR1 DFQATT and CDR2 SNEGSKA (reference sequence). Here the CDR3 DNA reads TGCAGTGCTAGAGGCCTAGCGGGGCACTACGAGCAGTACTTC. As protein: CSARGLAGHYEQYF.